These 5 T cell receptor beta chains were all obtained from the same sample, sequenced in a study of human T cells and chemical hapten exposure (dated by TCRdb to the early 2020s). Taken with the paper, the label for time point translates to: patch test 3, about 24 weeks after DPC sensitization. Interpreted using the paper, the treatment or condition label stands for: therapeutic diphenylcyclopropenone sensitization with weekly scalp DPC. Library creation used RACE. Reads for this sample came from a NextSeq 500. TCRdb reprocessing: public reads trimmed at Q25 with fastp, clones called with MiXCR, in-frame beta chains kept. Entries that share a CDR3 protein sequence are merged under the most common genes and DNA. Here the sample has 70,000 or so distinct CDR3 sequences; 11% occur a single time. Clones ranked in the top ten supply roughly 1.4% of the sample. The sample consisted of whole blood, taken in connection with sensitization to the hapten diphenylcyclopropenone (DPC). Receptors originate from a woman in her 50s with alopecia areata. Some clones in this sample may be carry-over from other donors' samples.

The DNA of the CDR3 is TGCGCCAGCAGCACCCAACAGGGGGCTCGAGTAGAGACCCAGTACTTC. This sequence encodes CASSTQQGARVETQYF. The chain carries TRBV5-1 and TRBJ2-5, with 9 bases fitting TRBD1. CDR3 length: 16 residues. Trimming at V came to 4 bases and at J to 4 bases, leaving 11 bases not matched to a gene. Germline V gene data show CDR1 as SGHRS and CDR2 as YFSETQ.

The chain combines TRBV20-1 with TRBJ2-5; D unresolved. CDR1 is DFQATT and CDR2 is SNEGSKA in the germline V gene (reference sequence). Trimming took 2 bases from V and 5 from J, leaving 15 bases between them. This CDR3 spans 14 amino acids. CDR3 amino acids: CSARRALGLETQYF. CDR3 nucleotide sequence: TGCAGTGCTAGAAGGGCTCTAGGGTTGGAGACCCAGTACTTC.

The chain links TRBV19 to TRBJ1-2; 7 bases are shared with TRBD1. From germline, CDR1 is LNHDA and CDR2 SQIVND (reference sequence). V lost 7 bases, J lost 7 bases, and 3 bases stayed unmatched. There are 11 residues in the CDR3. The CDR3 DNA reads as TGTGCCAGTAATGGGGACAGTGGCTACACCTTC. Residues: CASNGDSGYTF.

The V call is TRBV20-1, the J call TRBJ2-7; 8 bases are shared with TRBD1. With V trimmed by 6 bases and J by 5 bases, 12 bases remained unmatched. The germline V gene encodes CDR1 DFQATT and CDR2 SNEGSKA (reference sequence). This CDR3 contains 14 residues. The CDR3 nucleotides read TGCAGTGCGCCCACAGGGGGAGCAAGGAACGAGCAGTACTTC. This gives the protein CSAPTGGARNEQYF.

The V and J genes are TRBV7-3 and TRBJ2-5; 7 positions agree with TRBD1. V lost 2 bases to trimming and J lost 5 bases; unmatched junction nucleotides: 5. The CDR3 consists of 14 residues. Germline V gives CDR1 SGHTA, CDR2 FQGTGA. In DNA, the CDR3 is TGTGCCAGCAGCTTAGTAGGGGGCGTGGAGACCCAGTACTTC. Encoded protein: CASSLVGGVETQYF.